This TCR beta chain emerged from a study of blood T cell repertoires in COVID-19. The wider study: T cells, B-cell-depleted T cells, or PBMCs provided the cDNA or gDNA that served as material.

Clones were sequenced by immunoSEQ multiplex PCR, and TCRdb holds only the in-frame ones, with some missing. The sample carries 180,000 or so clones, almost 85% recorded once. This clone is a singleton in its sample. This clonotype was obtained from a man aged 50-59 years who had recovered from COVID-19. The sequencing input was PBMCs or T cells enriched from blood (not recorded which).

Here the CDR3 reads CASSYNRGLYGNTIYF. CDR3 DNA: TGTGCCAGCAGCTATAACAGGGGGCTATATGGAAACACCATATATTTT. V and J are TRBV7-8 and TRBJ1-3; 9 nucleotides match TRBD1. Germline values: CDR1 SGHVS, CDR2 FQNEAQ. The trim removed 4 bases at V and 3 bases at J, leaving 7 bases unmatched. The CDR3 has 16 amino acids.